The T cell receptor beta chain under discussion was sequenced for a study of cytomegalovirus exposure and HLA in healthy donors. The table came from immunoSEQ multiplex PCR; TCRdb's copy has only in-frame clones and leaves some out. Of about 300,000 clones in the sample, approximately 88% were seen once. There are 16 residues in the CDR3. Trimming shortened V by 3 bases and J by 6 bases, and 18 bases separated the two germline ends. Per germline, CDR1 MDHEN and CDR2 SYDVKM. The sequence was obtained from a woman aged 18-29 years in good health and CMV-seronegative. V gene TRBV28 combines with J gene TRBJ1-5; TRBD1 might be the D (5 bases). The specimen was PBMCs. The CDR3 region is CASSLSSGREVQPQHF. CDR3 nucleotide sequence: TGTGCCAGCAGTTTGTCCTCCGGCAGGGAGGTTCAGCCCCAGCATTTT.